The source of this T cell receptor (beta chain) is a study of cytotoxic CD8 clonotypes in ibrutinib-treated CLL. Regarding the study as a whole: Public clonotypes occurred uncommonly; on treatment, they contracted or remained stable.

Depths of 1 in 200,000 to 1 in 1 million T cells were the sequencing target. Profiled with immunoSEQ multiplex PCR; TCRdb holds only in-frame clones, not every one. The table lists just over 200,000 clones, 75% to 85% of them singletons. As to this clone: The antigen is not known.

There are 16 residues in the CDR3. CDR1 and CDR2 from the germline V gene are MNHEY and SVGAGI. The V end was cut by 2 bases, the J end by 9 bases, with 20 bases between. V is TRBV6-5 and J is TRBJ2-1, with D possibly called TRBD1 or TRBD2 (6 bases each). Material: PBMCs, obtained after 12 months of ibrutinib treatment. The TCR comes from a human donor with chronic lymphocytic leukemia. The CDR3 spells CASSYILGGGGSEQFF. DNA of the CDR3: TGTGCCAGCAGTTACATCCTCGGAGGAGGGGGGAGTGAGCAGTTCTTC.